This T cell receptor beta chain was sequenced for a study of early T cells in non-severe SARS-CoV-2 infection. Study-level background: Chains were unpaired, as sequencing was done on bulk RNA from unsorted whole blood. Study-wide results and limits: There was a bias toward anti-spike CD8 responses in VDJdb matching, which missed private and CD4 specificities.

The sample holds a few counts of this clonotype. Its antigen is as yet unknown. V shed 5 bases and J 2 bases; nucleotides not matched to a gene: 4. The CDR3 runs to 15 residues. CDR1 and CDR2 (germline): SGHDN, FVKESK. Attached unique molecular identifiers marked individual cDNA molecules. TCRdb independently ran MiXCR on the 5' RACE reads; one entry per CDR3 protein. The table has 60,000 to 75,000 distinct CDR3 sequences, 10% to 15% seen once. The V gene is TRBV14, the J gene TRBJ2-7, with 12 bases fitting TRBD2. Sequencing was done on a sample of whole blood. The sequence came from an adult who was a healthcare worker with PCR-confirmed SARS-CoV-2 infection or an uninfected control (not recorded which). This CDR3 is CASSTLAGGTYEQYF. The CDR3 nucleotides are TGTGCCAGCAGCACGCTAGCGGGGGGGACCTACGAGCAGTACTTC. Full variable domain (remainder filled in from reference TRBV14 and TRBJ2-7): EAGVTQFPSHSVIEKGQTVTLRCDPISGHDNLYWYRRVMGKEIKFLLHFVKESKQDESGMPNNRFLAERTGGTYSTLKVQPAELEDSGVYFCASSTLAGGTYEQYFGPGTRLTVT.